This T cell receptor (beta chain) emerged from a study of post-analysis software for immune sequencing data. Regarding the study as a whole: Five or six TRBV segments were significantly more frequent in patients than in controls. TRBV5-6, TRBV5-1 and TRBV20-1 were among these segments. Controls had significantly higher normalized Chao1 diversity than multiple sclerosis patients.

Researchers reported that TCR beta cDNA libraries carried unique molecular identifiers. From about 1 to 10 million T cells, about 500,000 cDNA molecules were obtained. One entry per CDR3 protein, called by TCRdb with MiXCR from the PCR reads. The table has roughly 870,000 distinct CDR3 sequences, around 53% seen once. Concerning this clonotype: No antigen is known for it.

The CDR3 runs 14 residues. V dropped 5 bases and J dropped 6 bases, with 16 bases sitting between them. The V gene's germline CDR1 is GTSNPN and CDR2 SVGIG (reference sequence). Sequencing input: blood. The TCR comes from a girl between 5 and 17 years old with multiple sclerosis. The chain has TRBV30 and TRBJ1-4, with unresolved D. CDR3 sequence: CAWGFPWFDEKLFF. CDR3 nucleotide sequence: TGTGCCTGGGGCTTCCCTTGGTTCGATGAAAAACTGTTTTTT.